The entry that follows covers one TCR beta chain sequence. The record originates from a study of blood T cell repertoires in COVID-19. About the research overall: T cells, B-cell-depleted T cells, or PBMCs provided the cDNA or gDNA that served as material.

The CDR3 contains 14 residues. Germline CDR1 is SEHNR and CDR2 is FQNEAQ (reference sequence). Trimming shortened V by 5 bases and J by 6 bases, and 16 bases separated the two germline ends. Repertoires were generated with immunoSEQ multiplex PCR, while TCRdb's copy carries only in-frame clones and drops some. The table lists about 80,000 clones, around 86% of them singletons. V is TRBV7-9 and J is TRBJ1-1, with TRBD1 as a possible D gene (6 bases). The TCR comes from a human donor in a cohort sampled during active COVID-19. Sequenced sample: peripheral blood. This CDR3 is CASSRRRQAAEAFF. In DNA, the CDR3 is TGTGCCAGCAGCCGCAGGAGACAGGCCGCTGAAGCTTTCTTT.